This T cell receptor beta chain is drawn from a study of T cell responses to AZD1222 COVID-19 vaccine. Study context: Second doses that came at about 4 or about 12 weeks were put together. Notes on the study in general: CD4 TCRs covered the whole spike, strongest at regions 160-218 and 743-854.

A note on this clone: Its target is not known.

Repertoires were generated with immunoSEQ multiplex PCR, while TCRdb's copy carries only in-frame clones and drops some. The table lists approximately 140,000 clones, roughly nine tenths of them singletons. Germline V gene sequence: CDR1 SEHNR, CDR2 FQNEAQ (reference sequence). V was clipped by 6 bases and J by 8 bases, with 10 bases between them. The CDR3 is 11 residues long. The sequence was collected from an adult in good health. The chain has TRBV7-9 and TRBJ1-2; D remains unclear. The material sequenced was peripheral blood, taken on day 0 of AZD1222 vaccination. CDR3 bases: TGTGCCAGCAGTTCCGTGGGCGGCTACACCTTC. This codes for CASSSVGGYTF.